This T cell receptor beta chain was recovered during a study of response to subunit inactivated influenza vaccine. Notes on the study in general: With each seasonal influenza vaccination, the authors suggested, few new T cells are recruited.

This clonotype was observed at least ten times. What it recognizes is unknown. TCRdb itself ran the RT-PCR reads through MiXCR, one entry per CDR3 protein. The sample includes hundreds of thousands of distinct CDR3 sequences, 14% of them seen just once. The CDR3 runs to 14 residues. With 7 bases clipped from V and 6 bases from J, the junction kept 6 bases outside the gene matches. V is TRBV12-3 or TRBV12-4 and J is TRBJ1-5; 10 bases align to TRBD1. Sample: PBMCs from blood, taken approximately 15 days before vaccination. The source of this sequence is a man in his fifties who received an inactivated influenza vaccine. CDR3 nucleotide sequence: TGTGCCAGCACCCTCGGGACAGGGGTTCAGCCCCAGCATTTT. Translation: CASTLGTGVQPQHF.